These 2 T cell receptor beta chains share one sample of origin, sequenced in a study of identical twins. MiXCR, applied by TCRdb to the 5' RACE reads, yields one record per CDR3 protein. This sample has about 100,000 distinct CDR3 sequences, with about 5.6% found just once. Sequenced input: memory T cells sorted from blood. Source of these receptors: a woman between 45 and 65 years old in good health.

This chain links TRBV6-1 with TRBJ2-7; D is unclear. Germline CDR1 is MNHNS and CDR2 is SASEGT. V was shortened by 1 base and J by 2 bases, with 6 bases between the two germline ends. The CDR3 contains 13 residues. This CDR3 reads CASSEDVPYEQYF. DNA for the CDR3: TGTGCCAGCAGTGAAGACGTTCCCTACGAGCAGTACTTC.

This clonotype was recorded at least ten times. The chain recombines TRBV11-2 with TRBJ2-2; possibly TRBD1 for D (6 bases). V lost 7 bases and J 1 base, leaving 10 bases between the germline ends. Germline values: CDR1 SGHAT, CDR2 FQNNGV. The CDR3 extends over 14 amino acids. The CDR3 DNA follows: TGTGCCAGCAACACGGGACAGAACACCGGGGAGCTGTTTTTT. Translating it yields CASNTGQNTGELFF.